One sample yielded the 21 T cell receptor beta chains listed below, sequenced in a study of T cell clonotyping in hematopoietic cell transplantation. The method was immunoSEQ multiplex PCR; TCRdb's version includes in-frame clones alone and lacks a portion of them. The top ten clones hold about 0.81% of a sample with fewer than 50,000 clones, around 94% of them seen once. The specimen sequenced was peripheral blood mononuclear cells. These receptors originate from a woman between 50 and 59 years old in good health. Some clones in this sample may be carry-over from other donors' samples.

J is TRBJ2-3 and V is TRBV5-4, with TRBD1 identical over 7 bases. CDR3 length equals 16 residues. The ends lost 4 bases at V and 1 base at J; junction bases unmatched: 9. Germline CDR1 is SGHNT and CDR2 is YYREEE (reference sequence). For the CDR3, the DNA is TGTGCCAGCAGCGCCCGGACAGGCTCCGGCACAGATACGCAGTATTTT. This translates into CASSARTGSGTDTQYF.

This clone occurred once. The genes are TRBV2 and TRBJ1-6, with D possibly TRBD1 on 5 matching bases. Between the trimmed V and J ends, which lost 7 bases and 16 bases, there was a span of 17 bases. CDR3 length: 12 residues. Germline CDR1 is SNHLY and CDR2 is FYNNEI. The CDR3 DNA follows: TGTGCCAGCACCCCGGGGGGGGATAGACTCCACTTT. It translates to CASTPGGDRLHF.

The rearrangement uses TRBV4-2 and TRBJ2-1; 10 bases align to TRBD2. The CDR3 totals 16 residues. Germline V lookup: CDR1 LGHNA, CDR2 YNFKEQ. V lost 4 bases, J lost 3 bases, and 6 bases stayed unmatched. The CDR3 spells CASSPAGTSDYNEQFF. CDR3 nucleotide sequence: TGTGCCAGCAGCCCGGCCGGGACTAGCGACTACAATGAGCAGTTCTTC.

This chain connects TRBV6-5 to TRBJ1-2; weak D call: TRBD1 (6 bases). V was trimmed by 0 bases and J by 0 bases, leaving 8 bases between them. Germline V gene lookup returns CDR1 MNHEY and CDR2 SVGAGI. The CDR3 extends over 15 amino acids. CDR3 nucleotide sequence: TGTGCCAGCAGTTACTCGGAGGGGGCTAACTATGGCTACACCTTC. Translating it yields CASSYSEGANYGYTF.

CDR3 amino acids: CASQTSTGAGTGELFF. CDR3 in DNA: TGCGCCAGCCAAACTTCGACAGGGGCGGGTACCGGGGAGCTGTTTTTT. The V and J genes are TRBV5-1 and TRBJ2-2; 8 bases are a match to TRBD1. The CDR3 sequence is 16 residues long. Germline CDR1 reads SGHRS; CDR2 reads YFSETQ. V shed 7 bases, J shed 5 bases, and the junction held 13 bases outside the gene matches.

The V call is TRBV4-2, the J call TRBJ1-6; 7 nucleotides match TRBD1. The J segment lost 4 bases and the V segment lost 0 bases, leaving 6 bases of the junction unmatched. This CDR3 has 17 amino acids. Germline-derived CDR1 and CDR2 are LGHNA and YNFKEQ. CDR3 region: CASSQEVETGYNSPLHF. For the CDR3, the DNA is TGTGCCAGCAGCCAAGAAGTAGAGACAGGGTATAATTCACCCCTCCACTTT.

The rearrangement links TRBV4-2 to TRBJ2-2, with 8 bases matching TRBD2. V lost 6 bases to trimming and J lost 7 bases; unmatched junction nucleotides: 7. The CDR3 is made up of 14 amino acids. CDR1 is LGHNA and CDR2 is YNFKEQ in the germline V gene. The CDR3 here is CASRLSGGVGELFF. The CDR3 DNA reads as TGTGCCAGCAGATTAAGCGGGGGTGTCGGGGAGCTGTTTTTT.

The J gene is TRBJ1-2, the V gene TRBV15; D not certain. V was trimmed by 3 bases and J by 1 base, leaving 9 bases between them. The germline gives CDR1 LNHNV, CDR2 YYDKDF (reference sequence). The CDR3 has 14 residues. The CDR3 coding sequence is TGTGCCACCAGCAGGGACCGGGGTAACTATGGCTACACCTTC. It specifies CATSRDRGNYGYTF.

This chain connects TRBV6-5 to TRBJ1-2, with D unclear. Germline V gene sequence: CDR1 MNHEY, CDR2 SVGAGI. With 0 bases removed from V and 4 bases from J, the gap between germline ends came to 6 bases. This CDR3 has 13 amino acids. The CDR3 is CASSYSSRYGYTF. The CDR3 bases are TGTGCCAGCAGTTACTCATCCCGCTATGGCTACACCTTC.

The chain carries TRBV5-1 and TRBJ1-6; possible D gene TRBD1, 5 bases. The germline V gene has CDR1 SGHRS and CDR2 YFSETQ. The CDR3 covers 14 residues. V lost 0 bases to trimming and J lost 14 bases, with 15 bases between them. The CDR3: CASSLADRDQALHF. The CDR3 DNA reads as TGCGCCAGCAGCTTGGCCGACCGGGACCAGGCCCTCCACTTT.

The rearrangement links TRBV5-4 to TRBJ1-6; 12 bases line up with TRBD1. V dropped 4 bases and J dropped 4; count of bases not matched to a gene: 3. Germline V lookup: CDR1 SGHNT, CDR2 YYREEE (reference sequence). This CDR3 is 16 amino acids long. CDR3 sequence (DNA): TGTGCCAGCAGCGAGGGACAGGGGGCTTATAATTCACCCCTCCACTTT. Translation gives CASSEGQGAYNSPLHF.

V and J are TRBV6-5 and TRBJ2-7, with TRBD1 matching over 7 bases. CDR3 size: 15 residues. Germline V CDR1 and CDR2: MNHEY, SVGAGI. The V and J ends lost 6 bases and 2 bases, in that order; junction bases with no gene match: 10. The CDR3 is CASSPKGQLTYEQYF. DNA for the CDR3: TGTGCCAGCAGCCCAAAGGGACAGCTAACCTACGAGCAGTACTTC.

V usage is TRBV5-1 and J usage is TRBJ1-1; 9 bases match TRBD1. With 1 base clipped from V and 4 bases from J, the junction kept 8 bases outside the gene matches. The V gene's germline CDR1 is SGHRS and CDR2 YFSETQ. The CDR3 consists of 16 residues. The CDR3 region is CASSLSRDRASTEAFF. The CDR3, as DNA: TGCGCCAGCAGCTTGTCCCGGGACAGGGCGAGCACTGAAGCTTTCTTT.

V gene TRBV4-3 combines with J gene TRBJ1-4, with TRBD1 matching over 8 bases. The CDR3 runs to 18 residues. With V trimmed by 4 bases and J by 8 bases, 18 bases remained unmatched. CDR1 LGHNA and CDR2 YSLEER come from the germline V gene. The CDR3 reads CASSPLGTGTVEGEKLFF. Here the CDR3 DNA reads TGCGCCAGCAGCCCCTTGGGGACAGGAACAGTGGAAGGGGAAAAACTGTTTTTT.

This chain connects TRBV11-3 to TRBJ2-3; D not resolved. Trimming removed 4 bases at V and 2 bases at J, with 4 bases between. CDR1 is SGHNT and CDR2 is YENEEA in the germline V gene. CDR3 size: 12 residues. CDR3 protein: CASSSHTDTQYF. The CDR3 DNA reads as TGTGCCAGCAGCTCCCACACAGATACGCAGTATTTT.

DNA of the CDR3: TGTGCCAGCAGCTTGGGACAGGGGGACGTATTCTACGAGCAGTACTTC. Its translation is CASSLGQGDVFYEQYF. The chain employs TRBV5-6 and TRBJ2-7, with 9 positions matching TRBD1. This CDR3 has 16 residues. Germline CDR1 and CDR2: SGHDT and YYEEEE. The V gene end was trimmed by 0 bases and the J gene end by 3 bases; junction bases not matched to a gene: 7.

This clone was seen only a few times. The chain links TRBV6-6 to TRBJ1-2; 8 nucleotides agree with TRBD1. Germline V CDR1 and CDR2: MNHNY, SVGAGI (reference sequence). V lost 0 bases to trimming and J lost 5 bases; unmatched junction nucleotides: 5. The CDR3 loop spans 15 amino acids. This CDR3 reads CASSYSRTGGYGYTF. CDR3 nucleotide sequence: TGTGCCAGCAGTTACTCGAGAACAGGGGGTTATGGCTACACCTTC.

The V and J genes are TRBV19 and TRBJ1-1, with D perhaps matching TRBD1 (5 bases). The CDR3 covers 13 residues. The germline V and J ends were trimmed by 3 bases and 8 bases, with 13 bases remaining between them. The germline V gene has CDR1 LNHDA and CDR2 SQIVND (reference sequence). DNA of the CDR3: TGTGCCAGTAGTATTGGGACTCGAAGAGAAGCTTTCTTT. Translation: CASSIGTRREAFF.

The chain uses TRBV2 and TRBJ1-5; 7 bases line up with TRBD1. The V segment lost 6 bases and the J segment 6 bases; nucleotides outside the gene matches: 8. The germline V gene encodes CDR1 SNHLY and CDR2 FYNNEI. CDR3 size: 14 residues. The CDR3 region has the DNA TGTGCCAGCAGGGATCGGGACAGAACTCAGCCCCAGCATTTT. It specifies CASRDRDRTQPQHF.

The chain has TRBV2 and TRBJ2-5; 11 nucleotides agree with TRBD2. CDR3 size: 17 residues. CDR1 and CDR2 (germline): SNHLY, FYNNEI. V shed 1 base, J shed 4 bases, and the junction held 8 bases outside the gene matches. The CDR3 loop reads CASSEGTSGPAGETQYF. The CDR3 bases are TGTGCCAGCAGTGAAGGGACTAGCGGGCCGGCGGGAGAGACCCAGTACTTC.

The chain recombines TRBV11-3 with TRBJ2-7; D might be TRBD2 (6 bases). The V gene's germline CDR1 is SGHNT and CDR2 YENEEA. Trimming removed 3 bases at V and 3 bases at J, with 18 bases between. The CDR3 extends over 16 amino acids. CDR3 in amino acids: CASSLGLRIVGYEQYF. The CDR3 region has the DNA TGTGCCAGCAGCTTGGGACTCAGGATAGTCGGCTACGAGCAGTACTTC.